Below, 2 T cell receptor beta chains from the same sample are listed, as sequenced in a study of CD8 T cells in Susac syndrome. Random hexamers were used to reverse transcribe an amount of roughly 0.5 to 1 ug RNA. TCRdb re-called the immunoSEQ multiplex PCR reads through MiXCR, storing one row per CDR3 protein. The sample yields around 280,000 distinct CDR3 sequences, approximately 85% seen once. The sequencing input was CD8+ T cells from PBMCs. Receptor source: a human donor with multiple sclerosis.

The rearrangement joins TRBV4-1 to TRBJ1-4; TRBD1 is a possible D gene (5 bases). CDR3 length equals 14 residues. Looked up from germline, CDR1 is MGHRA and CDR2 is YSYEKL. Trimming shortened V by 1 base and J by 4 bases, and 7 bases separated the two germline ends. This CDR3 reads CASSQGQGNEKLFF. CDR3 bases: TGCGCCAGCAGCCAAGGCCAGGGTAATGAAAAACTGTTTTTT.

The genes are TRBV5-1 and TRBJ2-7; D may be TRBD1 (7 bases). V was pared by 3 bases and J by 4 bases, with 14 bases between. Germline-derived CDR1 and CDR2 are SGHRS and YFSETQ. The CDR3 contains 14 residues. CDR3 in amino acids: CASSWRGPEYEQYF. CDR3 nucleotide sequence: TGCGCCAGCAGCTGGAGGGGGCCGGAGTACGAGCAGTACTTC. Drawing the rest from reference TRBV5-1 and TRBJ2-7, the complete variable domain is KAGVTQTPRYLIKTRGQQVTLSCSPISGHRSVSWYQQTPGQGLQFLFEYFSETQRNKGNFPGRFSGRQFSNSRSEMNVSTLELGDSALYLCASSWRGPEYEQYFGPGTRLTVT.